The 27 T cell receptor beta chains in this list originate from one sample, sequenced in a study of blood T cell repertoires in COVID-19. The protocol was immunoSEQ multiplex PCR, while the TCRdb copy is restricted to in-frame clones and leaves out a portion. Counted here are about 75,000 clones, 84% occurring once; the ten biggest clones make up 20% to 25%. Material: peripheral blood. The receptors were sampled from a woman in her fifties or sixties with acute or convalescent COVID-19.

This clone was counted between two and nine times. V and J are TRBV30 and TRBJ1-2; possibly TRBD1 for D (6 bases). Trimming stripped 3 bases from V and 8 bases from J, with 16 bases between. The CDR3 runs to 13 residues. Germline V gene data show CDR1 as GTSNPN and CDR2 as SVGIG (reference sequence). For the CDR3, the DNA is TGTGCCTGGAGCCCGGACAGTCCCAGGGGCTACACCTTC. Its protein product is CAWSPDSPRGYTF.

Comments on this clone: One end of the junction fails to match germline, which may point to a read error. J is TRBJ2-2 and V is TRBV4-2, with TRBD2 matching over 8 bases. This CDR3 contains 16 residues. Germline-derived CDR1 and CDR2 are LGHNA and YNFKEQ. CDR3 sequence reads: CASSEDGGGYTGELFF. The CDR3 DNA reads TGTGCCAGCAGCGAAGACGGCGGGGGGTACACCGGGGAGCTGTTTTTT.

J is TRBJ1-2 and V is TRBV7-2, with 9 positions matching TRBD1. Germline values: CDR1 SGHTA, CDR2 FQGNSA. CDR3 size: 15 residues. V trimming: 1 base; J trimming: 6 bases; junction bases outside the gene matches: 6. The CDR3 nucleotides read TGTGCCAGCAGCTTAGATCGGAACAGGGGGCATGGCTACACCTTC. This translates into CASSLDRNRGHGYTF.

The CDR3 reads CASSLTGRDGYTF. The CDR3 DNA follows: TGTGCCAGCAGCTTAACCGGGCGGGATGGCTACACCTTC. The chain combines TRBV7-3 with TRBJ1-2, with D unclear. V gave up 0 bases and J gave up 6 bases, with 8 bases separating them. The CDR3 is 13 residues long. Germline V gene lookup returns CDR1 SGHTA and CDR2 FQGTGA.

The rearrangement uses TRBV6-5 and TRBJ1-1, with 9 bases aligning to TRBD1. V lost 6 bases to trimming and J lost 3 bases; unmatched junction nucleotides: 5. Per the germline V gene, CDR1 is MNHEY and CDR2 is SVGAGI. This CDR3 contains 14 residues. CDR3 residues: CASRLTGGYTEAFF. For the CDR3, the DNA is TGTGCCAGCAGACTAACAGGGGGCTACACTGAAGCTTTCTTT.

J is TRBJ2-7 and V is TRBV21-1; the DNA was not used to check the table's D call, TRBD2. TRBV21-1 is a pseudogene locus. This CDR3 has 12 amino acids. The DNA of the CDR3 is TGTGCCAGCAGTCCATTAGAAGAAGAGCAGTACTTC. It is translated as CASSPLEEEQYF.

The genes are TRBV6-6 and TRBJ1-5, with 11 bases lining up with TRBD1. CDR3 size: 15 residues. Germline V lookup: CDR1 MNHNY, CDR2 SVGAGI (reference sequence). With V trimmed by 4 bases and J by 11 bases, 10 bases remained unmatched. CDR3 nucleotides: TGTGCCAGCAGTTTCACCGACGGGACAGGGGGAGCCCAGCATTTT. This translates into CASSFTDGTGGAQHF.

Of note for this clone: Its ends do not fully match the called genes, so a read error is possible. The rearrangement joins TRBV28 to TRBJ1-1, with D tentatively TRBD1 (5 bases). This CDR3 contains 14 residues. CDR1 MDHEN and CDR2 SYDVKM come from the germline V gene. CDR3 residues: CASSLAGLNAEAFF. As DNA, the CDR3 is TGTGCCAGCAGTTTAGCGGGGCTGAACGCTGAAGCTTTCTTT.

The CDR3, as DNA: TGTGCCAGCAGCTTAGGGGGACTAGCGTCCAATGAGCAGTTCTTC. It codes for CASSLGGLASNEQFF. The chain carries TRBV7-9 and TRBJ2-1, with 10 bases identical to TRBD2. CDR1 is SEHNR and CDR2 is FQNEAQ in the germline V gene (reference sequence). J was trimmed by 6 bases and V by 1 base; bases with no gene match: 3. The CDR3 loop spans 15 amino acids.

V usage is TRBV12-5 and J usage is TRBJ2-5, with TRBD1 matching over 7 bases. Germline CDR1 reads LGHNT; CDR2 reads FRNRAP. Trimming removed 2 bases from V and 7 bases from J; junction bases left unmatched: 4. CDR3 length: 13 amino acids. The CDR3 region is CASGLTGAGTQYF. For the CDR3, the DNA is TGTGCTAGTGGTTTGACAGGGGCGGGGACCCAGTACTTC.

The chain couples TRBV27 to TRBJ1-5; D uncertain. The V and J ends lost 3 bases and 7 bases respectively, with 7 bases between them. CDR1 and CDR2 (germline): MNHEY, SMNVEV (reference sequence). The CDR3 totals 12 residues. The CDR3: CASSFRGQPQHF. CDR3 nucleotide sequence: TGTGCCAGCAGTTTCCGAGGGCAGCCCCAGCATTTT.

This rearrangement joins TRBV5-1 to TRBJ2-5, with TRBD2 as a possible D gene (5 bases). The CDR3 loop spans 14 amino acids. The germline V gene encodes CDR1 SGHRS and CDR2 YFSETQ. V dropped 3 bases and J dropped 5 bases, with 14 bases sitting between them. CDR3 nucleotide sequence: TGCGCCAGCAGCTGGACTCTTCCCGGCGAGACCCAGTACTTC. Protein product: CASSWTLPGETQYF.

The chain links TRBV5-4 to TRBJ2-1, with a possible D match to TRBD2 (6 bases). Germline CDR1 reads SGHNT; CDR2 reads YYREEE (reference sequence). V was pared by 10 bases and J by 9 bases, with 20 bases between. This CDR3 has 13 residues. CDR3 in DNA: TGTGCCGGTTCCGGGGGACCCCGTGGTGAGCAGTTCTTC. Translated: CAGSGGPRGEQFF.

J is TRBJ1-5 and V is TRBV2; 8 bases map to TRBD1. Germline assignment: CDR1 SNHLY and CDR2 FYNNEI. J gave up 0 bases and V 6 bases, and 4 bases lay outside the gene matches. CDR3 length equals 15 residues. The DNA for the CDR3 is TGTGCCAGCAGGGGGGGACAGGTTAGCAATCAGCCCCAGCATTTT. Protein sequence: CASRGGQVSNQPQHF.

This clone was observed once. The rearrangement joins TRBV7-2 to TRBJ1-5, with a weak D call TRBD1 (5 bases). CDR1 SGHTA and CDR2 FQGNSA come from the germline V gene. The CDR3 totals 14 residues. The V end was cut by 5 bases, the J end by 7 bases, with 15 bases between. The CDR3 spells CASSPGTGGQPQHF. The CDR3 DNA reads as TGTGCCAGCAGCCCGGGAACCGGGGGACAGCCCCAGCATTTT.

The genes are TRBV27 and TRBJ2-1; tentatively, D is TRBD1 (6 bases). Trimming left V 7 bases short and J 6 bases short, with 19 bases between. In germline, CDR1 is MNHEY, CDR2 SMNVEV (reference sequence). This CDR3 is 15 amino acids long. CDR3 sequence: CASKLDSAYPNEQFF. In DNA, the CDR3 is TGTGCCAGCAAATTGGACAGTGCATATCCCAATGAGCAGTTCTTC.

The chain is built from TRBV29-1 and TRBJ2-3; the match to TRBD2 covers 9 bases. Germline V gene data show CDR1 as SQVTM and CDR2 as ANQGSEA. CDR3 length equals 14 residues. V was pared by 5 bases and J by 2 bases, with 5 bases of the junction left unmatched. This CDR3 is CSVQTSGVTDTQYF. Written as DNA, the CDR3 is TGCAGCGTTCAGACTAGCGGAGTCACAGATACGCAGTATTTT.

The V call is TRBV11-3, the J call TRBJ2-1; 11 bases align to TRBD2. V trimming: 4 bases; J trimming: 5 bases; junction bases outside the gene matches: 7. Germline V gives CDR1 SGHNT, CDR2 YENEEA. The CDR3 consists of 16 residues. CDR3 nucleotide sequence: TGTGCCAGCAGCTCTGGTAGCGGGGGGGAAGACAATGAGCAGTTCTTC. It encodes CASSSGSGGEDNEQFF. Full variable domain (rest looked up from reference TRBV11-3 and TRBJ2-1): EAGVVQSPRYKIIEKKQPVAFWCNPISGHNTLYWYLQNLGQGPELLIRYENEEAVDDSQLPKDRFSAERLKGVDSTLKIQPAELGDSAVYLCASSSGSGGEDNEQFFGPGTRLTVL.

This clone was detected only a few times. The chain carries TRBV15 and TRBJ1-5; D is unclear. The CDR3 covers 16 residues. Per germline, CDR1 LNHNV and CDR2 YYDKDF (reference sequence). V gave up 0 bases and J gave up 7 bases, with 16 bases separating them. CDR3 nucleotide sequence: TGTGCCACCAGCAGAGATACCTCGGCATCGGGACAGCCCCAGCATTTT. This gives the protein CATSRDTSASGQPQHF.

The rearrangement links TRBV25-1 to TRBJ2-3; a weak D match, TRBD2 (5 bases). The CDR3 consists of 11 residues. The V end was cut by 6 bases, the J end by 8 bases, with 9 bases between. Germline CDR1 reads MGHDK; CDR2 reads SYGVNS. CDR3 amino acids: CASRQRTTQYF. Written as DNA, the CDR3 is TGTGCCAGCAGACAGCGGACTACGCAGTATTTT.

CDR3 in DNA: TGTGCCAGCAGCCTTACTGGAGGGAGGACTACAGATACGCAGTATTTT. Protein sequence: CASSLTGGRTTDTQYF. The chain has TRBV3-1 (or the pseudogene TRBV3-2) and TRBJ2-3; tentatively, D is TRBD2 (6 bases). The germline gives CDR1 LGHDT, CDR2 YNNKEL (reference sequence). The CDR3 contains 16 residues. V was cut by 4 bases and J by 3 bases, with 17 bases left in between.

The chain's CDR3 is CASSLYSAGVPNTEAFF. Here the CDR3 DNA reads TGTGCCAGCAGCTTATATTCGGCAGGGGTACCGAACACTGAAGCTTTCTTT. V and J are TRBV7-2 and TRBJ1-1; maybe TRBD1 (6 bases). Germline V CDR1 and CDR2: SGHTA, FQGNSA. V was clipped by 2 bases and J by 1 base, with 17 bases between them. This CDR3 region has 17 residues.

The chain employs TRBV5-4 and TRBJ2-7, with TRBD1 matching over 12 bases. With 5 bases clipped from V and 5 bases from J, the junction kept 2 bases outside the gene matches. The CDR3 has 13 residues. Germline lookup yields CDR1 SGHNT and CDR2 YYREEE (reference sequence). The CDR3 here is CASSGTGGNEQYF. As DNA, the CDR3 is TGTGCCAGCAGTGGGACAGGGGGCAACGAGCAGTACTTC.

This sequence joins TRBV12-3 or TRBV12-4 and TRBJ1-2; no clear D gene. Trimming removed 6 bases from V and 0 bases from J, with 8 bases in between. CDR3 length: 13 residues. Here the CDR3 DNA reads TGTGCCAGCAGCGGACTTTCTAACTATGGCTACACCTTC. The encoded protein is CASSGLSNYGYTF.

This clone was found a few times. CDR3 region: CASSAGTVEAFF. CDR3 bases: TGTGCCAGTAGTGCGGGGACAGTTGAAGCTTTCTTT. The V and J genes are TRBV19 and TRBJ1-1, with TRBD1 matching over 7 bases. Germline lookup yields CDR1 LNHDA and CDR2 SQIVND (reference sequence). With V trimmed by 5 bases and J by 7 bases, 4 bases remained unmatched. CDR3 size: 12 residues.

The rearrangement links TRBV6-2 or TRBV6-3 to TRBJ1-1; perhaps TRBD1 as D (6 bases). The CDR3 is 15 amino acids. The germline V and J ends were trimmed by 5 bases and 6 bases, with 19 bases remaining between them. Germline V gene data show CDR1 as MNHEY and CDR2 as SVGEGT. CDR3 in amino acids: CASSRNTGLGAEAFF. The CDR3 DNA sequence: TGTGCCAGCAGTCGAAATACAGGGTTGGGGGCTGAAGCTTTCTTT.

The CDR3 region is CASSSHKAGGPYEQYF. The CDR3, as DNA: TGTGCCAGCAGTTCGCACAAAGCGGGAGGGCCGTACGAGCAGTACTTC. The chain recombines TRBV6-2 or TRBV6-3 with TRBJ2-7; 10 bases align to TRBD2. Germline V gives CDR1 MNHEY, CDR2 SVGEGT. The CDR3 contains 16 residues. V trimming: 4 bases; J trimming: 4 bases; junction bases outside the gene matches: 10.